The clone carrying this T cell receptor beta chain has just a few counts. The target antigen is unknown. This specimen comes from a study of blood T cells in healthy people across ages. Overall study: Template switching retrieved approximately one barcoded beta molecule for each two T cells. Study results and caveats: TCR beta diversity per million T cells fell roughly linearly with age. Estimates based on one million T cells were treated as lower bounds. Aged donors had fewer naive CD4+ cells and lower diversity than long-lived donors.

Germline V gene sequence: CDR1 SGHRS, CDR2 YFSETQ. The CDR3 spans 13 residues. V lost 2 bases and J lost 1, with 6 bases in between. PCR was performed a second time for about 7 to 11 cycles using a sample-barcoded 5' primer and a J-beta primer mix. Each CDR3 protein gets one entry after TCRdb re-called the 5' RACE reads with MiXCR. The sample shows around 1,900,000 distinct CDR3 sequences, roughly two fifths of them seen only once. The sequenced material came from blood. This sequence originates from a human donor in good health. The genes are TRBV5-1 and TRBJ2-5; D gene uncertain. CDR3 protein: CASSFISQETQYF. CDR3 coding DNA: TGCGCCAGCAGCTTTATCAGCCAAGAGACCCAGTACTTC.